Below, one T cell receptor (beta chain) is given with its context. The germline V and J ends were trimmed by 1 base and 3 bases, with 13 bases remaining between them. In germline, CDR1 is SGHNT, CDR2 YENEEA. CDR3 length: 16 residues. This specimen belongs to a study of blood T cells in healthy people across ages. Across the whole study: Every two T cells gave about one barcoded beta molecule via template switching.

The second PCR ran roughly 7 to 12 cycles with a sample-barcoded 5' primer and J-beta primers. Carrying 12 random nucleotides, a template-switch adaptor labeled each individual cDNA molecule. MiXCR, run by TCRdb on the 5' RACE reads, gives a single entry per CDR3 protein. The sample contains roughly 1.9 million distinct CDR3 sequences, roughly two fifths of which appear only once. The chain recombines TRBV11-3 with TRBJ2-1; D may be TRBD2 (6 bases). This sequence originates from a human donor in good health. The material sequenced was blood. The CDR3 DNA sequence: TGTGCCAGCAGCTTAGGCGGGGACGGTTACTACAATGAGCAGTTCTTC. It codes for CASSLGGDGYYNEQFF.